This T cell receptor (beta chain) was sequenced for a study of blood T cell repertoires in COVID-19. Trimming removed 10 bases at V and 3 bases at J, with 24 bases between. Germline CDR1 reads LNHDA; CDR2 reads SQIVND (reference sequence). The CDR3 is 16 amino acids. Sequenced by immunoSEQ multiplex PCR; TCRdb stores in-frame clones only, minus some. Found here are approximately 250,000 clones, approximately 90% of them singletons; the top ten hold over 4%. The V and J genes are TRBV19 and TRBJ1-2; no clear D gene. The specimen sequenced was PBMCs or T cells enriched from blood (not recorded which). This receptor was taken from a woman aged 25-40 years who had recovered from COVID-19. DNA of the CDR3: TGTGCCACCTCCCGGCGGGAGCCTCGCCCGTACTATGGCTACACCTTC. It specifies CATSRREPRPYYGYTF.